One and the same sample provided the 12 T cell receptor beta chains below, sequenced in a study of T cells after yellow fever vaccination. TCRdb itself ran the 5' RACE reads through MiXCR, one entry per CDR3 protein. Of roughly 79,000 distinct CDR3 sequences listed, around 7.8% are singletons. The specimen comprised CD8+ T cells sorted from PBMCs, sampled 9 to 10 days after the first yellow fever vaccination. The origin of the receptors is a man younger than 35 who received the YFV17D yellow fever vaccine.

This clonotype was recorded a few times. The chain employs TRBV6-2 or TRBV6-3 and TRBJ2-2; tentative D call: TRBD1 (5 bases). The CDR3 spans 14 residues. Germline values: CDR1 MNHEY, CDR2 SVGEGT. V was pared by 2 bases and J by 6 bases, with 10 bases between. The chain's CDR3 is CASSYGREAGELFF. As DNA, the CDR3 is TGTGCCAGCAGTTACGGCAGGGAAGCCGGGGAGCTGTTTTTT.

At least ten counts were recorded for this clonotype. The chain has TRBV28 and TRBJ2-7; 9 nucleotides agree with TRBD1. With V trimmed by 5 bases and J by 4 bases, 9 bases remained unmatched. The CDR3 totals 15 residues. Germline CDR1 reads MDHEN; CDR2 reads SYDVKM. CDR3 nucleotides: TGTGCCAGCAGTCGGACAGGGGCCAATTTTTACGAGCAGTACTTC. Its translation is CASSRTGANFYEQYF.

This clonotype came up many times. The chain joins TRBV29-1 to TRBJ2-2; TRBD1 aligns across 10 bases. The CDR3 totals 13 residues. Germline loops: CDR1 SQVTM, CDR2 ANQGSEA. V lost 5 bases and J lost 7; bases outside the gene matches: 4. The DNA for the CDR3 is TGCAGCGTTCGGACAGGGGGAGTCGGGGAGCTGTTTTTT. Protein sequence: CSVRTGGVGELFF.

The sample holds a few counts of this clonotype. The chain carries TRBV29-1 and TRBJ2-3; possibly TRBD1 or TRBD2 for D (5 bases each). V shed 1 base and J shed 6 bases, with 17 bases lying between them. The CDR3 has 15 residues. The germline CDR1 and CDR2 sequences are SQVTM and ANQGSEA. The CDR3 DNA reads TGCAGCGTTGAAGGAATAAGGGTGGGGACGGATACGCAGTATTTT. This translates into CSVEGIRVGTDTQYF.

Many counts were recorded for this clonotype. V gene TRBV5-1 combines with J gene TRBJ2-3, with 8 nucleotides matching TRBD1. The CDR3 has 14 amino acids. The germline gives CDR1 SGHRS, CDR2 YFSETQ. The ends lost 1 base at V and 6 bases at J; junction bases unmatched: 4. The CDR3 DNA sequence: TGCGCCAGCAGCTTGAGGACAGGGTCGGATACGCAGTATTTT. As protein: CASSLRTGSDTQYF.

This clonotype was counted at least ten times. The chain couples TRBV5-1 to TRBJ2-1; 9 nucleotides match TRBD1. The germline V gene encodes CDR1 SGHRS and CDR2 YFSETQ. CDR3 length: 14 residues. V was pared by 4 bases and J by 5 bases, with 4 bases of the junction left unmatched. The DNA of the CDR3 is TGCGCCAGCAGCGATGGACAGGGGCACAATGAGCAGTTCTTC. It translates to CASSDGQGHNEQFF.

In its sample, this clonotype was seen many times. This chain links TRBV4-3 with TRBJ2-1, with unresolved D. Trimming took 0 bases from V and 4 from J, leaving 4 bases between them. The CDR3 runs to 13 residues. The germline V gene encodes CDR1 LGHNA and CDR2 YSLEER. Written as DNA, the CDR3 is TGCGCCAGCAGCCAAGATTATTACAATGAGCAGTTCTTC. It translates to CASSQDYYNEQFF.

Regarding this clonotype: Being one base from a much bigger clone, this may be a read error. The V call is TRBV6-6, the J call TRBJ1-1; D gene unclear. The CDR3 has 11 amino acids. Germline-derived CDR1 and CDR2 are MNHNY and SVGAGI (reference sequence). The DNA of the CDR3 is TGTCCAGGCAGATGGGGCACTGAAGCTTTCTTT. Amino acid sequence: CPGRWGTEAFF.

This clonotype was seen a handful of times. The chain couples TRBV27 to TRBJ2-3; D remains unclear. V was pared by 3 bases and J by 6 bases, with 13 bases between. Germline-derived CDR1 and CDR2 are MNHEY and SMNVEV (reference sequence). The CDR3 has 14 residues. CDR3 sequence: CASSFFPTTDTQYF. CDR3 nucleotides: TGTGCCAGCAGTTTTTTCCCCACAACCGATACGCAGTATTTT.

This chain uses TRBV3-1 with TRBJ2-1; maybe TRBD2 (7 bases). The CDR3 has 18 residues. CDR1 and CDR2 from the germline V gene are LGHDT and YNNKEL (reference sequence). Deletions cut 2 bases from V and 4 bases from J, with 21 bases between. The CDR3 loop reads CASSQWFSRGGHYNEQFF. The CDR3, as DNA: TGTGCCAGCAGCCAATGGTTCTCTAGGGGGGGGCATTACAATGAGCAGTTCTTC.

A few counts support this clonotype. A much bigger clone sits one base away, suggesting this may be a read error. V and J are TRBV7-2 and TRBJ2-3, with TRBD2 identical over 14 bases. The CDR3 loop spans 15 amino acids. Germline trimming cut 3 bases from V and 7 bases from J; bases unmatched to any gene: 3. The germline gives CDR1 SGHTA, CDR2 FQGNSA. CDR3: CASSLGLAGANTQYF. The CDR3, as DNA: TGTGCCAGCAGCTTGGGACTAGCGGGGGCTAATACGCAGTATTTT.

This clonotype was observed a handful of times. The chain joins TRBV4-1 to TRBJ2-1, with a possible D match to TRBD2 (6 bases). CDR1 and CDR2 from the germline V gene are MGHRA and YSYEKL. The CDR3 is 18 amino acids. The V gene lost 1 base and the J gene lost 0 bases, with 16 bases spanning the gap. CDR3 nucleotides: TGCGCCAGCAGCCAAGTGGGGCCCCTTAGCGGCTCCTACAATGAGCAGTTCTTC. Encoded protein: CASSQVGPLSGSYNEQFF.